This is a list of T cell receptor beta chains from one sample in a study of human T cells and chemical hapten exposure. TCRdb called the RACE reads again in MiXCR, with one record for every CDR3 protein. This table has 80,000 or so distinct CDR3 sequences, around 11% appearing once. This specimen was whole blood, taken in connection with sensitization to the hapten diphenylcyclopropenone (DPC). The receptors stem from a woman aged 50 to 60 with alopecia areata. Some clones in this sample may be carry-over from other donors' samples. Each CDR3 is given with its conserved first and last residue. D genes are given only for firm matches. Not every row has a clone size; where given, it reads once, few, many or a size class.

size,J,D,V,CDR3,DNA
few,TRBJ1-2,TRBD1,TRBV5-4,CASSVDRGRGYGYTF,TGTGCCAGCAGCGTGGACAGGGGGCGCGGCTATGGCTACACCTTC
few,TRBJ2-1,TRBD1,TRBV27,CASSRTGIGNEQFF,TGTGCCAGCTCTAGGACAGGGATAGGGAATGAGCAGTTCTTC
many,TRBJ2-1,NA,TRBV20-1,CSASRSYYNEQFF,TGCAGTGCTAGTCGCAGCTACTACAATGAGCAGTTCTTC
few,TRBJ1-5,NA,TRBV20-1,CSARWTGNQPQHF,TGCAGTGCTAGGTGGACAGGCAATCAGCCCCAGCATTTT
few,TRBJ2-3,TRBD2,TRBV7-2,CASSRSGVSTDTQYF,TGTGCCAGCAGCCGTAGCGGGGTGAGCACAGATACGCAGTATTTT
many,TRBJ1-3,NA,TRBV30,CAWSGSGSSSGNTIYF,TGTGCCTGGAGTGGGAGCGGATCCTCCTCTGGAAACACCATATATTTT
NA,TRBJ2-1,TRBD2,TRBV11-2,CASSLIAGAYNEQFF,TGTGCCAGCAGCTTAATAGCGGGTGCGTACAATGAGCAGTTCTTC
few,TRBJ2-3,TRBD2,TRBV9,CASSVTSDTDTQYF,TGTGCCAGCAGCGTAACTAGCGACACAGATACGCAGTATTTT
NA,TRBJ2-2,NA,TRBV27,CASSFRAGNTGELFF,TGTGCCAGCAGTTTTCGGGCAGGAAACACCGGGGAGCTGTTTTTT
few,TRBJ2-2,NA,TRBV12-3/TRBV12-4,CASSLVSGNTGELFF,TGTGCCAGCAGTTTAGTCTCCGGGAACACCGGGGAGCTGTTTTTT
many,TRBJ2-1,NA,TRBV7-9,CASSLEGTTVF,TGTGCCAGCAGCTTGGAGGGGACCACGGTCTTC
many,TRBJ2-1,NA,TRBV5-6,CASSSRRKLYNEQFF,TGTGCCAGCAGCTCCCGCCGTAAACTGTACAATGAGCAGTTCTTC
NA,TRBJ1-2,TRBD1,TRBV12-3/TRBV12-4,CASRLQGAAGYGYTF,TGTGCCAGCAGACTCCAGGGGGCCGCGGGCTATGGCTACACCTTC
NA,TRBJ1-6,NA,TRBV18,CASSPRQTYNSPLHF,TGTGCCAGCTCACCGAGGCAAACCTATAATTCACCCCTCCACTTT
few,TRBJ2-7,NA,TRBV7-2,CASASPGAVYEQYF,TGTGCCAGCGCCTCCCCGGGGGCCGTGTACGAGCAGTACTTC
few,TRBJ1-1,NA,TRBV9,CASSVISQGSTEAFF,TGTGCCAGCAGCGTAATTAGTCAGGGATCCACTGAAGCTTTCTTT
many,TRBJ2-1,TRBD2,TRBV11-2,CASSDLLTSDLGEQFF,TGTGCCAGCAGCGACCTTTTGACTAGCGACCTTGGTGAGCAGTTCTTC
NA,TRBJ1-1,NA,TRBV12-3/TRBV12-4,CASTAAGGRMNTEAFF,TGTGCCAGCACCGCGGCGGGGGGCCGAATGAACACTGAAGCTTTCTTT
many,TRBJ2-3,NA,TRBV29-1,CSVRIFTDTQYF,TGCAGCGTTCGAATTTTCACAGATACGCAGTATTTT
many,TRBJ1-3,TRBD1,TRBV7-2,CASSSGQRSSGNTIYF,TGTGCCAGCAGCTCGGGACAGCGGAGCTCTGGAAACACCATATATTTT
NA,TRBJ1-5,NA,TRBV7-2,CASSLGDPPQHF,TGTGCCAGCAGCTTAGGGGATCCGCCCCAGCATTTT
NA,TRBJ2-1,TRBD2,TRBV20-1,CSASGRVVGYNEQFF,TGCAGTGCTAGCGGGAGGGTCGTTGGCTACAATGAGCAGTTCTTC
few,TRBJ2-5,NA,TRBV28,CASSFAGETQYF,TGTGCCAGCAGTTTCGCCGGGGAGACCCAGTACTTC
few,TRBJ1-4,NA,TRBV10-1,CASSEKQAGEKLFF,TGCGCCAGCAGTGAGAAACAGGCGGGTGAAAAACTGTTTTTT
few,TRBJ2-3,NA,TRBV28,CASSLARNLDTQYF,TGTGCCAGCAGTCTAGCGAGGAACTTAGATACGCAGTATTTT
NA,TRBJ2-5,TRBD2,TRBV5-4,CASSPQAGAETQYF,TGTGCCAGCAGCCCCCAAGCGGGAGCAGAGACCCAGTACTTC
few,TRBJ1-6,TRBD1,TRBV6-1,CASSPDRANSPLHF,TGTGCCAGCAGCCCGGACAGGGCGAATTCACCCCTCCACTTT
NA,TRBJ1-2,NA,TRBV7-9,CASSAFSPGDGSNYGYTF,TGTGCCAGCAGCGCTTTTAGCCCAGGGGACGGATCTAACTATGGCTACACCTTC
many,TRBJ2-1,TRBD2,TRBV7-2,CASSSRFSGRAEQFF,TGTGCCAGCAGCTCAAGATTTAGCGGGAGGGCTGAGCAGTTCTTC
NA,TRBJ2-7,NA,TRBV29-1,CSVAGDSYEQYF,TGCAGCGTAGCAGGGGACTCCTACGAGCAGTACTTC
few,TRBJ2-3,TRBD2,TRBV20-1,CSAQGLAANLRDTQYF,TGCAGTGCTCAGGGACTAGCGGCTAATCTTCGGGATACGCAGTATTTT
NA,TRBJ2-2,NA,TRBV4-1,CASSHLSTGELFF,TGCGCCAGCAGCCATCTGAGCACCGGGGAGCTGTTTTTT
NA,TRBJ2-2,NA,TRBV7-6,CASSPLPNTGELFF,TGTGCCAGCAGCCCACTACCGAACACCGGGGAGCTGTTTTTT
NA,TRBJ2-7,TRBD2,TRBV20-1,CSGPLAGGYEQYF,TGCAGTGGGCCTCTAGCGGGAGGCTACGAGCAGTACTTC
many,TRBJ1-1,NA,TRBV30,CAWNWAGNTEAFF,TGTGCCTGGAATTGGGCGGGGAACACTGAAGCTTTCTTT
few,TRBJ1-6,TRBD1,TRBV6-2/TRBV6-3,CASSRTGATNSPLHF,TGTGCCAGCAGCAGGACAGGGGCGACTAATTCACCCCTCCACTTT
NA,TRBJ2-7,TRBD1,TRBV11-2,CASSLGQGAEQYF,TGTGCCAGCAGCTTAGGACAGGGGGCCGAGCAGTACTTC
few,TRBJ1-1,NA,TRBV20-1,CSARDQGTNTEAFF,TGCAGTGCTAGAGATCAGGGGACGAACACTGAAGCTTTCTTT
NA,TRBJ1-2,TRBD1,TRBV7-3,CASGTGAYGYTF,TGTGCCAGCGGGACAGGAGCTTATGGCTACACCTTC
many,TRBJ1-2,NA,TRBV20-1,CSARNSRGLLSSYGYTF,TGCAGTGCTAGAAATAGTCGGGGTTTACTTTCCTCTTATGGCTACACCTTC
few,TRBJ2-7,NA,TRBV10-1,CASSESARFNEQYF,TGCGCCAGCAGTGAGTCGGCAAGGTTTAACGAGCAGTACTTC
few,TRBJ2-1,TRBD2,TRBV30,CAWSEPSGGFNEQFF,TGTGCCTGGAGCGAGCCGAGCGGGGGGTTTAATGAGCAGTTCTTC
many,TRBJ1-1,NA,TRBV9,CASSNMNTEAFF,TGTGCCAGCAGTAATATGAACACTGAAGCTTTCTTT
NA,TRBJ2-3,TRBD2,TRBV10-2,CASSVPGGMDTQYF,TGCGCCAGCAGTGTTCCGGGAGGAATGGATACGCAGTATTTT
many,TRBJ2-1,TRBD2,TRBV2,CASRPREVLYEQFF,TGTGCCAGCAGACCACGGGAGGTTTTGTATGAGCAGTTCTTC
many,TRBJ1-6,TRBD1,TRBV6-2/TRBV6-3,CASSYNRWDRTTPLHF,TGTGCCAGCAGTTACAATCGGTGGGACAGGACCACACCCCTCCACTTT
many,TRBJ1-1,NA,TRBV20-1,CSAPRGVGGNGAEAFF,TGCAGTGCTCCCCGCGGGGTGGGCGGGAATGGCGCTGAAGCTTTCTTT
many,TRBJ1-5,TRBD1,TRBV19,CASSMGQGSNQPQHF,TGTGCCAGTAGTATGGGACAGGGGAGCAATCAGCCCCAGCATTTT
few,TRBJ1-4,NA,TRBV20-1,CSARSPGRTNEKLFF,TGCAGTGCTAGATCACCGGGACGGACTAATGAAAAACTGTTTTTT
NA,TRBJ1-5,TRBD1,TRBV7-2,CASSIQGLVNQPQHF,TGTGCCAGCAGCATACAGGGGCTAGTCAATCAGCCCCAGCATTTT
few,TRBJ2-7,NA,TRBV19,CASSGRRYEQYF,TGTGCCAGTAGTGGACGGAGGTACGAGCAGTACTTC
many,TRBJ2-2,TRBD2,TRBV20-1,CSARAGLADTGELFF,TGCAGTGCTAGAGCCGGACTAGCGGACACCGGGGAGCTGTTTTTT
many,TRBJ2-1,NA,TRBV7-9,CASSSLQGRDVNEQFF,TGTGCCAGCAGCTCCCTCCAGGGGCGGGATGTTAATGAGCAGTTCTTC
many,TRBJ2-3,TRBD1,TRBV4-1,CASSQPPILGQAYTDTQYF,TGCGCCAGCAGCCAACCTCCTATTTTGGGACAGGCCTACACAGATACGCAGTATTTT
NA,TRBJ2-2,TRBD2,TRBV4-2,CASSRPWGGSGSGELFF,TGTGCCAGCAGCCGGCCCTGGGGTGGTAGCGGGAGCGGGGAGCTGTTTTTT